The clone carrying this T cell receptor (beta chain) was observed at least ten times. Its antigen is unknown. The 5'RACE method, run with constant-segment primers, produced TCR alpha and TCR beta cDNA libraries (carrying sample barcodes and UMIs). TCRdb reanalysed the 5' RACE reads using MiXCR and keeps one entry per CDR3 protein. The sample contains 200,000 to 250,000 distinct CDR3 sequences, 9.5% of which appear only once. This specimen belongs to a study of T-cell memory formation after mild COVID-19. Whole-study context: Among the donors, TCR clusters were largely specific to each donor.

Looked up from germline, CDR1 is SGHTA and CDR2 is FQGTGA. The CDR3 sequence is 15 residues long. Trimming stripped 4 bases from V and 4 bases from J, with 16 bases between. Study findings and constraints: From day 15 to 85, contracting clones were balanced between CD4 and CD8, whereas later expanders leaned toward CD4+. The main location of contracting CD4+ clones was CM and EM, and that of contracting CD8+ clones was EMRA.

The receptor was derived from a man aged 18 to 29 who had mild COVID-19 (a few samples of this study predate the infection). Cell type and time point are not known. This chain joins TRBV7-3 and TRBJ2-5, with D unclear. The specimen sequenced was PBMCs or a T cell subset sorted from them (not recorded which). The CDR3: CASSSAPGNGETQYF. CDR3 nucleotide sequence: TGTGCCAGCAGCTCGGCGCCAGGTAACGGAGAGACCCAGTACTTC.